This TCR beta chain stems from a study of T cell repertoires in cytomegalovirus infection. Across the study: Public TCR beta signatures were indicative of both CMV infection and a matching HLA type. Study-wide points: The cumulative frequency of public TCR beta families identified carriers of CMV plus the relevant HLA. Dominating the ex vivo response were TCR beta clonotypes that were CMV-specific and HLA-C-restricted.

Germline values: CDR1 MNHEY, CDR2 SVGEGT. Trimming left V 3 bases short and J 4 bases short, with 5 bases between. The CDR3 totals 12 residues. In this sample, this clonotype turned up many times. Its antigen is unknown. TCRdb re-called the reads with MiXCR, one entry per CDR3 protein. This sample has around 110,000 distinct CDR3 sequences; roughly a tenth occur once, and the top ten carry approximately 30%. The V call is TRBV6-2 or TRBV6-3, the J call TRBJ2-3; D is uncertain. The TCR was taken from a human donor in good health (CMV status not recorded). Some clones in this sample may be carry-over from other donors' samples. Sequenced: PBMCs, sequenced either directly or after in vitro stimulation (not recorded which). The CDR3 nucleotides read TGTGCCAGCAGTTATCGGGCAGATACGCAGTATTTT. Translating gives CASSYRADTQYF.